One and the same sample provided the 31 T cell receptor beta chains below, sequenced in a study of blood T cell repertoires in COVID-19. Libraries were prepared by immunoSEQ multiplex PCR; TCRdb keeps only in-frame clonotypes and omits some of them. Of a few hundred thousand clones in the sample, around 90% were seen once. The sequencing input was peripheral blood. Every receptor here comes from a man aged 45-65 years with active or convalescent COVID-19.

The chain couples TRBV6-5 to TRBJ2-7, with 7 bases matching TRBD1. After removal of 7 bases from V and 4 bases from J, the junction contained 4 bases not matched to a gene. CDR3 length equals 12 residues. Germline CDR1 is MNHEY and CDR2 is SVGAGI. The DNA for the CDR3 is TGTGCCAGCACCTTACAGGGGTACGAGCAGTACTTC. Protein product: CASTLQGYEQYF.

CDR3 sequence reads: CASSQNRDEQYF. The CDR3 nucleotides read TGTGCCAGCAGCCAAAACCGAGACGAGCAGTACTTC. The rearrangement links TRBV3-1 (or the pseudogene TRBV3-2) to TRBJ2-7; D gene ambiguous. The CDR3 spans 12 residues. Germline assignment: CDR1 LGHDT and CDR2 YNNKEL (reference sequence). The V end lost 2 bases, the J end lost 5 bases, and 7 bases lay between the germline ends.

The chain joins TRBV7-9 to TRBJ2-7, with unresolved D. The length of the CDR3 is 14 residues. Per the germline V gene, CDR1 is SEHNR and CDR2 is FQNEAQ (reference sequence). Trimming took 5 bases from V and 2 from J, leaving 13 bases between them. The CDR3 loop is CASSNAPRTYEQYF. DNA for the CDR3: TGTGCCAGCAGCAACGCCCCCAGAACCTACGAGCAGTACTTC.

This rearrangement joins TRBV28 to TRBJ2-2; D is possibly TRBD1 (6 bases). With 5 bases removed from V and 3 bases from J, the gap between germline ends came to 19 bases. The CDR3 consists of 17 residues. Germline V gene lookup returns CDR1 MDHEN and CDR2 SYDVKM. The CDR3, as DNA: TGTGCCAGCAGTCCCCCCAAAAAGGACAGCTACACCGGGGAGCTGTTTTTT. This translates into CASSPPKKDSYTGELFF.

The chain joins TRBV5-1 to TRBJ2-2, with D tentatively TRBD2 (6 bases). Trimming left V 5 bases short and J 7 bases short, with 12 bases between. CDR1 and CDR2 from the germline V gene are SGHRS and YFSETQ. The CDR3 totals 13 residues. The CDR3 reads CASSFTGGGELFF. CDR3 sequence (DNA): TGCGCCAGCAGTTTTACCGGGGGCGGGGAGCTGTTTTTT.

The rearrangement joins TRBV7-3 to TRBJ2-6, with 7 bases lining up with TRBD1. Germline-derived CDR1 and CDR2 are SGHTA and FQGTGA. The V gene end was trimmed by 0 bases and the J gene end by 1 base; junction bases not matched to a gene: 3. The length of the CDR3 is 17 residues. The CDR3, as DNA: TGTGCCAGCAGCTTAACAGGGACAGTTTCTGGGGCCAACGTCCTGACTTTC. Translation: CASSLTGTVSGANVLTF.

J is TRBJ1-6 and V is TRBV19; TRBD1 agrees at 7 bases. The germline CDR1 and CDR2 sequences are LNHDA and SQIVND (reference sequence). The CDR3 consists of 13 residues. The V and J ends lost 9 bases and 10 bases, in that order; junction bases with no gene match: 9. In DNA, the CDR3 is TGTGCCAGCAAAGACAGGGTGGTATCACCCCTCCACTTT. Translation: CASKDRVVSPLHF.

V and J are TRBV27 and TRBJ1-2, with TRBD1 as a possible D gene (5 bases). The CDR3 has 13 residues. Germline lookup yields CDR1 MNHEY and CDR2 SMNVEV (reference sequence). V shed 6 bases and J shed 8 bases, with 16 bases lying between them. CDR3 DNA sequence: TGTGCCAGCAGCCTCGAGGGGACTCACGGCTACACCTTC. This codes for CASSLEGTHGYTF.

The rearrangement links TRBV7-9 to TRBJ1-6; possibly TRBD1 for D (6 bases). This CDR3 region has 15 residues. Per the germline V gene, CDR1 is SEHNR and CDR2 is FQNEAQ (reference sequence). V was cut by 3 bases and J by 6 bases, with 12 bases left in between. The CDR3 region is CASSFFGQTNSPLHF. Here the CDR3 DNA reads TGTGCCAGCAGCTTTTTTGGACAGACTAATTCACCCCTCCACTTT.

The V and J genes are TRBV9 and TRBJ2-5; no reliable D call. From germline, CDR1 is SGDLS and CDR2 YYNGEE. The CDR3 consists of 15 residues. Trimming removed 0 bases from V and 0 bases from J, with 9 bases in between. The CDR3 loop is CASSVGYRYQETQYF. The CDR3 bases are TGTGCCAGCAGCGTAGGCTATCGGTACCAAGAGACCCAGTACTTC.

This rearrangement joins TRBV7-2 to TRBJ2-1, with D perhaps matching TRBD1 (6 bases). The CDR3 has 14 residues. Germline V gene sequence: CDR1 SGHTA, CDR2 FQGNSA. V was cut by 7 bases and J by 2 bases, with 12 bases left in between. In DNA, the CDR3 is TGTGCCAGCACACTTCGGACAGCCTACAATGAGCAGTTCTTC. This sequence encodes CASTLRTAYNEQFF.

The chain links TRBV11-1 to TRBJ2-3; TRBD2 aligns across 13 bases. Trimming took 5 bases from V and 13 from J; bases not matched to a gene: 9. Germline V gene sequence: CDR1 SGHAT, CDR2 FQDESV (reference sequence). CDR3 size: 14 residues. The CDR3 loop is CASSPGLAGPGKYF. The CDR3 DNA sequence: TGTGCCAGCAGCCCGGGACTAGCGGGGCCGGGGAAGTATTTT.

V is TRBV3-1 (or the pseudogene TRBV3-2) and J is TRBJ2-1, with D unresolved. The V gene lost 6 bases and the J gene lost 1 base, with 16 bases spanning the gap. The CDR3 length is 16 residues. Germline V CDR1 and CDR2: LGHDT, YNNKEL (reference sequence). The CDR3 spells CASRGDRVGSYNEQFF. The CDR3 DNA reads TGTGCCAGCAGGGGTGATCGGGTGGGTTCCTACAATGAGCAGTTCTTC.

This rearrangement joins TRBV25-1 to TRBJ2-7, with D maybe TRBD2 (6 bases). The CDR3 has 16 residues. Germline CDR1 reads MGHDK; CDR2 reads SYGVNS. Trimming took 0 bases from V and 4 from J, leaving 16 bases between them. This CDR3 reads CASSEYEGTAGYEQYF. CDR3 sequence (DNA): TGTGCCAGCAGTGAATATGAAGGCACAGCGGGTTACGAGCAGTACTTC.

This clone has a handful of counts. The chain employs TRBV2 and TRBJ1-6, with TRBD1 identical over 8 bases. This CDR3 spans 18 amino acids. The junction had 16 bases not matched to a gene; V was cut back by 6 bases and J by 6 bases. From germline, CDR1 is SNHLY and CDR2 FYNNEI. The CDR3 coding sequence is TGTGCCAGCAGAGATCCCTATCTAAGGGACAGGACTAATTCACCCCTCCACTTT. It codes for CASRDPYLRDRTNSPLHF. Full variable domain (remainder filled in from reference TRBV2 and TRBJ1-6): EPEVTQTPSHQVTQMGQEVILRCVPISNHLYFYWYRQILGQKVEFLVSFYNNEISEKSEIFDDQFSVERPDGSNFTLKIRSTKLEDSAMYFCASRDPYLRDRTNSPLHFGNGTRLTVT.

The V call is TRBV2, the J call TRBJ2-7, with 7 bases matching TRBD1. Germline V gene data show CDR1 as SNHLY and CDR2 as FYNNEI. CDR3 length: 14 amino acids. With V trimmed by 6 bases and J by 6 bases, 11 bases remained unmatched. CDR3 bases: TGTGCCAGCAGCCTCGACAGGGTTCAGGGCGAGCAGTACTTC. It specifies CASSLDRVQGEQYF.

This clone was seen more than once but under ten times. The CDR3 coding sequence is TGTGCCAGCAGTTACTCAGAGATTTATGGCTACACCTTC. It translates to CASSYSEIYGYTF. This chain uses TRBV6-2 or TRBV6-3 with TRBJ1-2; D uncertain. Trimming cost V 0 bases and J 5 bases, with 7 bases left between them. CDR3 size: 13 residues. Germline V CDR1 and CDR2: MNHEY, SVGEGT.

The chain has TRBV9 and TRBJ1-6; D might be TRBD1 (6 bases). V lost 0 bases and J lost 7, with 11 bases in between. This CDR3 comprises 15 residues. CDR1 is SGDLS, CDR2 YYNGEE, per germline. DNA of the CDR3: TGTGCCAGCAGCGTAGATACAGGGATCAATTCACCCCTCCACTTT. Amino acid sequence: CASSVDTGINSPLHF.

The chain recombines TRBV27 with TRBJ2-2; tentative D call: TRBD1 (6 bases). Trimming stripped 3 bases from V and 3 bases from J, with 11 bases between. Germline V gives CDR1 MNHEY, CDR2 SMNVEV (reference sequence). The CDR3 loop spans 15 amino acids. The CDR3: CASSFMGQYTGELFF. The CDR3 nucleotides are TGTGCCAGCAGTTTTATGGGACAATACACCGGGGAGCTGTTTTTT.

The chain uses TRBV6-5 and TRBJ1-1; 8 bases agree with TRBD1. J gave up 6 bases and V 2 bases, and 5 bases lay outside the gene matches. Germline loops: CDR1 MNHEY, CDR2 SVGAGI. This CDR3 has 14 amino acids. The CDR3 sequence is CASSYAGGMSEAFF. The DNA for the CDR3 is TGTGCCAGCAGTTACGCAGGGGGCATGTCTGAAGCTTTCTTT.

The rearrangement joins TRBV9 to TRBJ2-2; D possibly corresponds to TRBD2 (6 bases). CDR3 length: 15 amino acids. V dropped 3 bases and J dropped 2 bases, with 11 bases sitting between them. CDR1 is SGDLS and CDR2 is YYNGEE in the germline V gene. The CDR3: CASSAPGLNTGELFF. CDR3 bases: TGTGCCAGCAGCGCACCGGGACTCAACACCGGGGAGCTGTTTTTT. The full variable domain, in which reference TRBV9 and TRBJ2-2 provide the parts outside the CDR3, is DSGVTQTPKHLITATGQRVTLRCSPRSGDLSVYWYQQSLDQGLQFLIQYYNGEERAKGNILERFSAQQFPDLHSELNLSSLELGDSALYFCASSAPGLNTGELFFGEGSRLTVL.

This clone was recorded a few times. The CDR3 bases are TGTGCCACCAGTGACCCCGGACAGAGAAGCACAGATACGCAGTATTTT. Its protein product is CATSDPGQRSTDTQYF. This rearrangement joins TRBV24-1 to TRBJ2-3, with D possibly being TRBD1 (6 bases). Trimming stripped 4 bases from V and 0 bases from J, with 13 bases between. This CDR3 is 16 amino acids long. The V gene's germline CDR1 is KGHDR and CDR2 SFDVKD.

The table lists this clone with a count of one. The CDR3 reads CASSSGTSGNTGELFF. DNA for the CDR3: TGCGCCAGCAGCTCAGGGACTAGCGGGAACACCGGGGAGCTGTTTTTT. This chain links TRBV5-1 with TRBJ2-2, with 11 bases lining up with TRBD2. The V gene end was trimmed by 3 bases and the J gene end by 1 base; junction bases not matched to a gene: 2. The CDR3 sequence is 16 residues long. From germline, CDR1 is SGHRS and CDR2 YFSETQ. The full variable domain, in which reference TRBV5-1 and TRBJ2-2 provide the parts outside the CDR3, is KAGVTQTPRYLIKTRGQQVTLSCSPISGHRSVSWYQQTPGQGLQFLFEYFSETQRNKGNFPGRFSGRQFSNSRSEMNVSTLELGDSALYLCASSSGTSGNTGELFFGEGSRLTVL.

This sequence joins TRBV3-1 (or the pseudogene TRBV3-2) and TRBJ1-2; no clear D gene. Trimming cost V 0 bases and J 5 bases, with 7 bases left between them. The V gene's germline CDR1 is LGHDT and CDR2 YNNKEL (reference sequence). CDR3 length equals 13 residues. CDR3 in DNA: TGTGCCAGCAGCCAAGACGATAGTTATGGCTACACCTTC. This sequence encodes CASSQDDSYGYTF.

The chain has TRBV5-1 and TRBJ1-6; 10 bases align to TRBD1. Germline V gene sequence: CDR1 SGHRS, CDR2 YFSETQ. The CDR3 length is 17 residues. V dropped 4 bases and J dropped 8; count of bases not matched to a gene: 12. The CDR3 nucleotides are TGCGCCAGCAGCGTACGAGCTGCGGGACAGGGGTATTCACCCCTCCACTTT. This sequence encodes CASSVRAAGQGYSPLHF.

This chain links TRBV10-3 with TRBJ1-1, with 10 bases identical to TRBD1. Trimming removed 11 bases from V and 2 bases from J; junction bases left unmatched: 17. There are 17 residues in the CDR3. CDR1 is ENHRY and CDR2 is SYGVKD in the germline V gene. For the CDR3, the DNA is TGTGCCTCAAGTGAGGGACAGGGGATAGTGCGTAACACTGAAGCTTTCTTT. Translating gives CASSEGQGIVRNTEAFF.

V and J are TRBV7-9 and TRBJ2-1; D gene unclear. Per germline, CDR1 SEHNR and CDR2 FQNEAQ (reference sequence). The ends were cut back, 6 bases at V and 4 bases at J, with 7 bases in the middle. This CDR3 spans 12 amino acids. This CDR3 reads CASSTEYNEQFF. The CDR3 DNA reads TGTGCCAGCAGTACAGAGTACAATGAGCAGTTCTTC.

In its sample, this clone was seen once. The CDR3 DNA sequence: TGCGCCAGCAGCCAAGCGGGGGGGCCCCGAGAGACCCAGTACTTC. Its translation is CASSQAGGPRETQYF. The chain links TRBV4-3 to TRBJ2-5; the match to TRBD2 covers 8 bases. Germline CDR1 reads LGHNA; CDR2 reads YSLEER. The V segment lost 1 base and the J segment 4 bases; nucleotides outside the gene matches: 5. CDR3 length equals 15 residues.

The V call is TRBV30, the J call TRBJ1-1; D might be TRBD1 (5 bases). CDR3 length: 13 amino acids. V was clipped by 8 bases and J by 0 bases, with 13 bases between them. Per germline, CDR1 GTSNPN and CDR2 SVGIG (reference sequence). In nucleotides, the CDR3 is TGTGCCGGGTTTCAGGACATGAACACTGAAGCTTTCTTT. Amino acid sequence: CAGFQDMNTEAFF.

The rearrangement links TRBV2 to TRBJ1-1; D ambiguous. Germline CDR1 SNHLY, CDR2 FYNNEI. V lost 6 bases, J lost 10 bases, and 12 bases lay in between. The CDR3 extends over 11 amino acids. In DNA form, the CDR3 reads TGTGCCAGCAGGGCAGGAGGATTAGCTTTCTTT. Translated, it gives CASRAGGLAFF.

V gene TRBV5-1 combines with J gene TRBJ2-1; tentative D call: TRBD1 (6 bases). The length of the CDR3 is 15 residues. Trimming shortened V by 7 bases and J by 0 bases, and 14 bases separated the two germline ends. Germline CDR1 is SGHRS and CDR2 is YFSETQ. As DNA, the CDR3 is TGCGCCAGCCACCCACAGGGAAGCTCCTACAATGAGCAGTTCTTC. It codes for CASHPQGSSYNEQFF.